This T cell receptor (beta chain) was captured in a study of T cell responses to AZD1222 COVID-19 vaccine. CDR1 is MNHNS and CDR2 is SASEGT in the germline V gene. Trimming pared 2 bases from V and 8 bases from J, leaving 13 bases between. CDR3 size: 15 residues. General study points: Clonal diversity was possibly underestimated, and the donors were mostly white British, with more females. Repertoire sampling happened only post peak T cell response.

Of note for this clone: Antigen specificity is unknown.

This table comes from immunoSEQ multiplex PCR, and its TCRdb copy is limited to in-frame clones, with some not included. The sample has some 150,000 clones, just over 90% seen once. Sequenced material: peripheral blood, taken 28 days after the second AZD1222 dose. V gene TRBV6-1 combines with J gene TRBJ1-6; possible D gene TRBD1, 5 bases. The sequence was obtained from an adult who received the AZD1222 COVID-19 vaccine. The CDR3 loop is CASSEHYQGHSPLHF. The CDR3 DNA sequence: TGTGCCAGCAGTGAACATTACCAGGGTCATTCACCCCTCCACTTT.